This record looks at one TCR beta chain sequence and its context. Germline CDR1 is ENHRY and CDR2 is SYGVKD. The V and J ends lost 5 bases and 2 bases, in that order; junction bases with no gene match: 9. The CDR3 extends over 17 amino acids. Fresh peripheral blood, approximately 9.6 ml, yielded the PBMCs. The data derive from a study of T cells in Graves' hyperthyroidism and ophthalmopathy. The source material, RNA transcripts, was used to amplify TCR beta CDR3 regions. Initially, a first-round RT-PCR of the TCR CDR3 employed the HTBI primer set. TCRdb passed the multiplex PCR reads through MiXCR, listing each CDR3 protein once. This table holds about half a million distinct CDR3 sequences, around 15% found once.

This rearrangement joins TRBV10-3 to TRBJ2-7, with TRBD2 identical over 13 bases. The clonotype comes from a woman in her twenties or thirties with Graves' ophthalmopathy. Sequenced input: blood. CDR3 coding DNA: TGTGCCATCAGTCAGAGGACTAGCGGGAGAGGACCCTACGAGCAGTACTTC. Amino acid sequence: CAISQRTSGRGPYEQYF.